This T cell receptor beta chain was obtained from a study of beta chain features in type 1 diabetes. General study results and limits: Patients with type 1 diabetes showed fewer VDJ junction insertions and more deletions. A moderate, significant TCRB CDR3 shortening appeared in type 1 diabetes across four CD4+ subsets.

Expressed TCRB transcripts got sequenced, as all isolated RNA was reverse transcribed. TCRdb's copy holds only in-frame clones and misses some; the assay was immunoSEQ multiplex PCR. The profile covers more than 250,000 clones, with approximately 20% appearing a single time and 0.028% taken by the ten largest. This clone occurred a few times. Its antigen is undetermined. Sequencing was done on a sample of naive CD4+ T cells from blood. This TCR was recovered from a woman in her forties with type 1 diabetes.

CDR3 in DNA: TGTGCCACCAGCTCCTGGACAGGCATCACAGATACGCAGTATTTT. Translation: CATSSWTGITDTQYF. The chain links TRBV15 to TRBJ2-3; 7 bases are a match to TRBD1. V was clipped by 5 bases and J by 2 bases; unmatched bases: 7. This CDR3 has 15 residues. The germline gives CDR1 LNHNV, CDR2 YYDKDF (reference sequence).